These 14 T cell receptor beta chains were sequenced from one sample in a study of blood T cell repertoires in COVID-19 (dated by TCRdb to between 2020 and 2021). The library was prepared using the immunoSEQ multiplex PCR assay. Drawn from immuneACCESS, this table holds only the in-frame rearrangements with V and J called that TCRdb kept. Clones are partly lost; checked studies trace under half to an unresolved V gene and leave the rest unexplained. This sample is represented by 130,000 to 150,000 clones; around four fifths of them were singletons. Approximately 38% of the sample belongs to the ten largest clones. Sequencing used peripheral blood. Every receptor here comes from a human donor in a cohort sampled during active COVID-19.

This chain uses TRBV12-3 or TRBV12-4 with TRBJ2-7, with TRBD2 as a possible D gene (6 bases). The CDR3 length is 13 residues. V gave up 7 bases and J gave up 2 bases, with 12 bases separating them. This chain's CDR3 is CASNGGAPYEQYF. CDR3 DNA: TGTGCCAGCAACGGCGGGGCCCCCTACGAGCAGTACTTC.

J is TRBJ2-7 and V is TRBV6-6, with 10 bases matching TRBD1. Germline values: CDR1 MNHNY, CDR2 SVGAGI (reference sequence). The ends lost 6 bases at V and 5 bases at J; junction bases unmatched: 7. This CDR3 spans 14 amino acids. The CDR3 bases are TGTGCCAGCAGGAAAGGACAGGGGGGTGACGAGCAGTACTTC. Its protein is CASRKGQGGDEQYF.

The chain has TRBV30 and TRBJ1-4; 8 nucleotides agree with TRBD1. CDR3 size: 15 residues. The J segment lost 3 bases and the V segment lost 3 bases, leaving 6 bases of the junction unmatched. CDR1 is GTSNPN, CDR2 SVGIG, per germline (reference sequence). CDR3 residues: CAWSLGTGSNEKLFF. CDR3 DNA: TGTGCCTGGAGCTTAGGGACAGGCTCTAATGAAAAACTGTTTTTT.

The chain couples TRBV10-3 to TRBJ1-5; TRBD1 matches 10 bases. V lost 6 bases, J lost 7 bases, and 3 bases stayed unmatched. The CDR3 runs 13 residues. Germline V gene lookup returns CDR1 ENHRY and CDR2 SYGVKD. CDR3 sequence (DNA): TGTGCCATCAGCGGACAGGGGGACCAGCCCCAGCATTTT. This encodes CAISGQGDQPQHF.

The CDR3 coding sequence is TGCAGTGCTAGAGGCGGGCAGGACTTCTTC. Amino acid sequence: CSARGGQDFF. V and J are TRBV20-1 and TRBJ2-1; possible D gene TRBD2, 5 bases. Per germline, CDR1 DFQATT and CDR2 SNEGSKA (reference sequence). V was trimmed by 1 base and J by 16 bases, leaving 11 bases between them. This CDR3 is 10 amino acids long.

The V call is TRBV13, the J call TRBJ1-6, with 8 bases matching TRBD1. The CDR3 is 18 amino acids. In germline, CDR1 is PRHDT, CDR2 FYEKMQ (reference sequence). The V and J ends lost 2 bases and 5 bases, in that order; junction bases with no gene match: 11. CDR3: CASSLRGNRGLDNSPLHF. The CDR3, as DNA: TGTGCCAGCAGCTTAAGGGGAAACAGGGGGTTGGATAATTCACCCCTCCACTTT.

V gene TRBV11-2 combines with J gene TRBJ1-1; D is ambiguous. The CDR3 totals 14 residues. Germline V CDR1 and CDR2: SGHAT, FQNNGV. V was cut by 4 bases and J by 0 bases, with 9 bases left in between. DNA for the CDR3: TGTGCCAGCAGCTATGGCGGATTGAACACTGAAGCTTTCTTT. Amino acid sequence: CASSYGGLNTEAFF.

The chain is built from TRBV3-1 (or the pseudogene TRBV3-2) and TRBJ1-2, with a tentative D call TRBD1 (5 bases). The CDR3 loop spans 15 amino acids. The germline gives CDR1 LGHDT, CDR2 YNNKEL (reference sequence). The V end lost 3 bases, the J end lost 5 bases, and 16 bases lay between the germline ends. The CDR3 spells CASSQGQGRVYGYTF. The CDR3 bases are TGTGCCAGCAGCCAGGGGCAGGGTAGGGTGTATGGCTACACCTTC.

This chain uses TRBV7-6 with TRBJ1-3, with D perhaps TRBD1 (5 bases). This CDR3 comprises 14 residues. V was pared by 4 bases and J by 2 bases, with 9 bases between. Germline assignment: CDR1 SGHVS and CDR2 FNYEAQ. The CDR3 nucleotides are TGTGCCAGCAGCTCCCAGGGTGCTGGAAACACCATATATTTT. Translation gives CASSSQGAGNTIYF. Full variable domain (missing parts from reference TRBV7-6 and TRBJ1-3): GAGVSQSPRYKVTKRGQDVALRCDPISGHVSLYWYRQALGQGPEFLTYFNYEAQQDKSGLPNDRFSAERPEGSISTLTIQRTEQRDSAMYRCASSSQGAGNTIYFGEGSWLTVV.

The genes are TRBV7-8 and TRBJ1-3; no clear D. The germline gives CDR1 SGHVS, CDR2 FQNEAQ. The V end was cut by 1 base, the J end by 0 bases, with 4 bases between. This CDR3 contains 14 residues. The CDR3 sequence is CASSLVVSGNTIYF. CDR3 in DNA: TGTGCCAGCAGCTTAGTCGTCTCTGGAAACACCATATATTTT.

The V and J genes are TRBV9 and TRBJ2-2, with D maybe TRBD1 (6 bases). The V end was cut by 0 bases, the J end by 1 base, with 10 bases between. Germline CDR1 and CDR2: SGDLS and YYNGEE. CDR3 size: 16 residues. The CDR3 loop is CASSVGPTGNTGELFF. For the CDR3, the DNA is TGTGCCAGCAGCGTAGGCCCGACAGGGAACACCGGGGAGCTGTTTTTT.

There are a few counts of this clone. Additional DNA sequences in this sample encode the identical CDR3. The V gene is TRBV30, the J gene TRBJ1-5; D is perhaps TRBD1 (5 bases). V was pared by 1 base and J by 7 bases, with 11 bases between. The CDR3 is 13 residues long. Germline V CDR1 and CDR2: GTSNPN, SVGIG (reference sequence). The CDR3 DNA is TGTGCCTGGAGTGGGGGGGTCGGGCAGCCCCAGCATTTT. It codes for CAWSGGVGQPQHF. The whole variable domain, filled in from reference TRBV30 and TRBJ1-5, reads SQTIHQWPATLVQPVGSPLSLECTVEGTSNPNLYWYRQAAGRGLQLLFYSVGIGQISSEVPQNLSASRPQDRQFILSSKKLLLSDSGFYLCAWSGGVGQPQHFGDGTRLSIL.

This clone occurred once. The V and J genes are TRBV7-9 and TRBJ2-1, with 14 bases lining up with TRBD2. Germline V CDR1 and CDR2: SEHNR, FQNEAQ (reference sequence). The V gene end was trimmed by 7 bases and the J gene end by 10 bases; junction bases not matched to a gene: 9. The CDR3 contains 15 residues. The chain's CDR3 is CASTRGTSGGGEQFF. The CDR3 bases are TGTGCCAGCACTAGAGGGACTAGCGGGGGAGGAGAGCAGTTCTTC.

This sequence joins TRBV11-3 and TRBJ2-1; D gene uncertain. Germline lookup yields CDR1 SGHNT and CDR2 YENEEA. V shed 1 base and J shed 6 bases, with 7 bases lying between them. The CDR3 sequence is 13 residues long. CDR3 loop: CASSLAGSNEQFF. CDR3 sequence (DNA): TGTGCCAGCAGCTTAGCAGGTTCCAATGAGCAGTTCTTC.